The sequence of this T cell receptor (beta chain) was determined in a study of T cell clonotyping in hematopoietic cell transplantation (dated by TCRdb to the early 2020s). Concerning the study at large: A total of about 140 blood samples were gathered in the study from roughly 37 consecutive transplant recipients along with their related donors. Patient recruitment ran from 2015 to January 2017, and follow-up continued until late 2020 or death. Findings and caveats that apply to the study as a whole: Sample size was limited, and cells were not sorted, so CD4 and CD8 repertoire contributions could not be separated. After transplant, TCR diversity in recipients dropped, and pathologically expanded clonotypes climbed progressively between day 30 and day 180. Donor and pretransplant recipient Inverse Simpson Index values predicted broader posttransplant TCR repertoire diversity. Overlap with donor repertoires was found for only a small fraction of recipient repertoires, with over 95% found to appear de novo at the given depth.

According to the study, the label for this sample's time point signals: 100 days after allo-HCT. Blood from recipients was drawn about 28 days before transplant and again at days 30, 100 and 180 after transplant. Nuclei Lysis Solution was used to extract genomic DNA from fresh or cryopreserved unfractionated peripheral blood mononuclear cells. To note about this clone: No cognate antigen has been identified for it. No base qualities exist here, and no much larger clone lies one base off it.

V drops 0 bases and J drops 4 bases, leaving 6 bases in between. Spanning cysteine to phenylalanine, the CDR3 consists of 14 amino acids. This entry keeps only the CDR3 DNA: 42 bases, framed from base 1. CDR1 and CDR2 are read off the germline V gene as MNHNS and SASEGT. The immunoSEQ assay, a bias-controlled multiplex PCR using V- and J-specific primers, was used to amplify TCR beta CDR3 regions from genomic DNA. In a second PCR step, a proprietary barcode and Illumina adapter sequences were attached to the CDR3 amplicons. An Illumina MiSeq instrument was used for sequencing of the CDR3 libraries. The authors' pipeline ran thus. Export and quality control were performed with immunoSEQ Analyzer 3.0, and downstream analyses were performed with R Bioconductor and Immunarch. Only productive rearrangements in the normalized downsampled data set went into calculating the repertoire metrics. In the normalized cohort, a clonotype counted as pathologically expanded if the clonotype was larger than 5 templates. Repertoire diversity was measured with the Inverse Simpson Index. To capture all clonotypes, the CMV-specificity analyses were run on the non-normalized data set. Drawn from immuneACCESS, this table holds only the in-frame rearrangements with V and J called that TCRdb kept. Clones are partly lost; checked studies trace under half to an unresolved V gene and leave the rest unexplained. V and J calls and clone size follow that table, whereas D and trimming were derived from the DNA. The sample contains roughly 30,000 clones, about 94% of them found a single time. The ten most abundant clones make up around 10% of the sample.

The rearrangement joined TRBV6-1 to TRBJ1-4; the D gene lacks a confident call. The sample in question was PBMCs, obtained 100 days after allogeneic stem cell transplant. The source is a female patient aged 45 to 65 who had an allogeneic stem cell transplant from a related donor, so the T cells may come from the graft donor. Some clones in this sample may be carry-over from other donors' samples. CDR3 loop: CASSEAWDNEKLFF. Here is the DNA: TGTGCCAGCAGTGAAGCGTGGGATAATGAAAAACTGTTTTTT.